This TCR beta chain was sequenced in a study of shared clonotypes between healthy human individuals. J was trimmed by 5 bases and V by 8 bases; bases with no gene match: 7. The CDR3 is 14 residues long. Germline-derived CDR1 and CDR2 are SNHLY and FYNNEI. The data were produced by immunoSEQ multiplex PCR, yet TCRdb's version contains in-frame clones alone and is incomplete. The table lists 2,500,000 or so clones, over 85% of them singletons. This chain uses TRBV2 with TRBJ2-1; 9 positions agree with TRBD2. This clonotype originated in a man between 18 and 29 years old in good health. Some clones in this sample may be carry-over from other donors' samples. Sequencing was carried out using naive CD4+ T cells from PBMCs. Subset in this sample: CD45RA+ positively selected. The CDR3 DNA follows: TGTGCCAGCGGCGCGCTAGCGGGAAACAATGAGCAGTTCTTC. This codes for CASGALAGNNEQFF.